The clone carrying this T cell receptor beta chain has only one observation. Per the germline V gene, CDR1 is LNHDA and CDR2 is SQIVND (reference sequence). The CDR3 is made up of 17 amino acids. Trimming shortened V by 5 bases and J by 6 bases, and 25 bases separated the two germline ends. Per the original data handling: Amplification with reference gene primers provided the estimates of nucleated cell counts. This table comes from immunoSEQ multiplex PCR, and its TCRdb copy is limited to in-frame clones, with some not included. V, J and clone size were drawn from that table, and D and trimming were deduced from the DNA. This table holds 150,000 to 200,000 clones, 82% found once. The data were obtained in a study of blood T cell repertoires in COVID-19. Overall study context: Acute and convalescent COVID-19 specimens originated in the United States, Italy and Spain. T cells, B-cell-depleted T cells, or PBMCs supplied cDNA or gDNA.

The chain employs TRBV19 and TRBJ1-1, with D possibly matching TRBD1 (6 bases). The TCR sequence derives from a woman in her seventies with acute or convalescent COVID-19. Sequencing used peripheral blood. This CDR3 reads CASSSQLLQGRLSEAFF. Written as DNA, the CDR3 is TGTGCCAGTAGTTCGCAGCTGCTACAGGGAAGGCTCTCTGAAGCTTTCTTT.